The following is a TCR beta chain sequence with its context. This entry comes from a study of OX40 agonist ivuxolimab in advanced cancers. Method: immunoSEQ multiplex PCR; TCRdb's copy keeps in-frame clones and lacks some. The data hold tens of thousands of clones, with approximately 81% observed a single time. The germline V gene encodes CDR1 MNHNS and CDR2 SASEGT. Trimming shortened V by 1 base and J by 3 bases, and 13 bases separated the two germline ends. This CDR3 spans 15 amino acids. The origin of this receptor is an adult with an advanced solid tumor such as melanoma, head and neck, liver or kidney cancer. This rearrangement joins TRBV6-1 to TRBJ2-7; D gene ambiguous. This material consisted of CD4+ or CD8+ T cells sorted from blood, taken in a trial of the OX40 agonist ivuxolimab. The CDR3 sequence: CASSEGSYRLYEQYF. CDR3 nucleotide sequence: TGTGCCAGCAGTGAAGGCTCCTACCGACTCTACGAGCAGTACTTC.